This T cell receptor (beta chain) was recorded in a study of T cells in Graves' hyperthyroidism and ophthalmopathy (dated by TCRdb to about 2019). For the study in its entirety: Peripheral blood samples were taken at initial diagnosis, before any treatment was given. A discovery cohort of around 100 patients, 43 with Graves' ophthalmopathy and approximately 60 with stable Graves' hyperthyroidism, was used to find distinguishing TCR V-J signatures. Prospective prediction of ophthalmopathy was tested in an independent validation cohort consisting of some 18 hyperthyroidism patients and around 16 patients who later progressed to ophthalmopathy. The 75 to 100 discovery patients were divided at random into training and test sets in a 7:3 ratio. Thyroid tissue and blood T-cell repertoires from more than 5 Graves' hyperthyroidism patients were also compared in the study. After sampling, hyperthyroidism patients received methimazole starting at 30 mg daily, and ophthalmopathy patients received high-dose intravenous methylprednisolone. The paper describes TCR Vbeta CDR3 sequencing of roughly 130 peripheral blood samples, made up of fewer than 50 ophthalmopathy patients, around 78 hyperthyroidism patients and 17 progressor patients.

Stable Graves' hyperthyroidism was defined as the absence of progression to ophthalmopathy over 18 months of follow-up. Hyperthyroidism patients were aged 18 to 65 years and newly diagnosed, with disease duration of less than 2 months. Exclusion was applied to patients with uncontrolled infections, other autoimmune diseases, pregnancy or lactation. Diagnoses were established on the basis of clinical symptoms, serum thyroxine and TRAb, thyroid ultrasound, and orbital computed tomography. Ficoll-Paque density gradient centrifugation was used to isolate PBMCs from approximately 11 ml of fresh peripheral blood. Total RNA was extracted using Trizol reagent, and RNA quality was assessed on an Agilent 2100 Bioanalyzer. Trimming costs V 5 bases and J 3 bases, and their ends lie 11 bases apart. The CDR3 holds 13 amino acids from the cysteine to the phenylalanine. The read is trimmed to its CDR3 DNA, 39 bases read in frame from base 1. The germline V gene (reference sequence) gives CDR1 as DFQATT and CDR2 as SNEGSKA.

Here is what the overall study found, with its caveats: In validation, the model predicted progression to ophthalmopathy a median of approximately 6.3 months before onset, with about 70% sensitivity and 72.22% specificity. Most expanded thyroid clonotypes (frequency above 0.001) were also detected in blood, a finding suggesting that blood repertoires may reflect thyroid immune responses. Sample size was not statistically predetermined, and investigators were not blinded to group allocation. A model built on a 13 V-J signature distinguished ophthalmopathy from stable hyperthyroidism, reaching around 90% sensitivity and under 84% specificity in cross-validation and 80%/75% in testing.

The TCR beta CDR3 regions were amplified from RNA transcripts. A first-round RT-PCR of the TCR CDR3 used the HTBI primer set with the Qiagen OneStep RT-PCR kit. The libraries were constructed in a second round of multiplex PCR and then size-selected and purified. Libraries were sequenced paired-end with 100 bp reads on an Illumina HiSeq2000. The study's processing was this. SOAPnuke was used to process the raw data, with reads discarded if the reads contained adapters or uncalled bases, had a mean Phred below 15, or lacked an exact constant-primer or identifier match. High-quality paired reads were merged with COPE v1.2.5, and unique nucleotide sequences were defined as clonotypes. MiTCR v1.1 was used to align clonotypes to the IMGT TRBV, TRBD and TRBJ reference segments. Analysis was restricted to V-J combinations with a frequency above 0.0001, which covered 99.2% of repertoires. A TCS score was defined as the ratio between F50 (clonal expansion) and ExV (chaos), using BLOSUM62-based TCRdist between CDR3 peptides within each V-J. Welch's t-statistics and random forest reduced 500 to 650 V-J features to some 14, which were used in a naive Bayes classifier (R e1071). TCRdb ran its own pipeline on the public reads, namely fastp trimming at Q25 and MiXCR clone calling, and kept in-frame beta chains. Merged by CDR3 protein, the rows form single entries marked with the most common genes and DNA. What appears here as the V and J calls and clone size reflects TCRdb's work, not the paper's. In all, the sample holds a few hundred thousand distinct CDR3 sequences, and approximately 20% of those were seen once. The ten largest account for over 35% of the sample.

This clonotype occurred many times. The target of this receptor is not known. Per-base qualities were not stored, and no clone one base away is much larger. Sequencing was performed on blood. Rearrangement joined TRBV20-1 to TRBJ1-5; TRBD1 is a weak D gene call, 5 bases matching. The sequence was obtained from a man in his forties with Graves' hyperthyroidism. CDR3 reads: CSAPARDNQPQHF. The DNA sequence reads TGCAGTGCTCCGGCCAGGGACAATCAGCCCCAGCATTTT.